This T cell receptor beta chain was captured by sequencing in a study of T cells in Graves' hyperthyroidism and ophthalmopathy. For the study at large: Peripheral blood sampling occurred at initial diagnosis, before any treatment. Whole-study findings and limits: Onset of ophthalmopathy came a median roughly 6.9 months after the model predicted it. Expanded thyroid clonotypes (above 0.001) were mostly also found in blood.

After removal of 6 bases from V and 0 bases from J, the junction contained 7 bases not matched to a gene. This CDR3 comprises 17 residues. CDR1 is MNHNS and CDR2 is SASEGT in the germline V gene. RNA transcripts provided the source from which TCR beta CDR3 regions were amplified. The HTBI set primed first-round TCR CDR3 RT-PCR. MiXCR, run by TCRdb on the multiplex PCR reads, gives a single entry per CDR3 protein. This table holds under 550,000 distinct CDR3 sequences, less than 20% found once. Turning to this clonotype: Its antigen is as yet unknown.

Diagnostic assessment was based on clinical symptoms, serum thyroxine and TRAb, thyroid ultrasound and orbital computed tomography. The sample comprised blood. This sequence joins TRBV6-1 and TRBJ2-5; 13 nucleotides line up with TRBD2. This TCR was recovered from a man aged 40-49 years with Graves' ophthalmopathy. This CDR3 reads CASRLTTSGGDQETQYF. The CDR3 nucleotides are TGTGCCAGCAGACTAACTACTAGCGGGGGGGACCAAGAGACCCAGTACTTC.